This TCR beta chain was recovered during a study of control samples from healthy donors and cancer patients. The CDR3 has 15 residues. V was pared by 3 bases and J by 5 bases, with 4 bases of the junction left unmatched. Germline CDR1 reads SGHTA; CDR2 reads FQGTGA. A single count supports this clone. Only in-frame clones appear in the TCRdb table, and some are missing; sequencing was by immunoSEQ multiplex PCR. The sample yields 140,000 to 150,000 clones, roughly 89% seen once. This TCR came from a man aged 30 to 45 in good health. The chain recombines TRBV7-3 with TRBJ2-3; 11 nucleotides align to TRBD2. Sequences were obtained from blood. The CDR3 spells CASSFSGRAGDTQYF. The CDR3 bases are TGTGCCAGCAGCTTTAGCGGGAGGGCTGGAGATACGCAGTATTTT.